This T cell receptor beta chain was sequenced in a study of neurological immune-mediated disorders. Whole-study findings and limits: In HTLV-1-associated myelopathy, TCR clonal expansion was greatest, whereas multiple sclerosis had the least, falling below healthy controls.

Many counts were recorded for this clonotype. Its antigen is not known. The method for making cDNA was 5'RACE, and it used 10-nucleotide random UMIs. TCRdb re-called the 5' RACE reads through MiXCR, storing one row per CDR3 protein. This table holds under 90,000 distinct CDR3 sequences, 9% to 12% found once. Germline V gene lookup returns CDR1 SGHRS and CDR2 YFSETQ. V was trimmed by 0 bases and J by 2 bases, leaving 17 bases between them. This CDR3 contains 17 residues. The sequence was obtained from a man between 35 and 55 years old in good health. Sequenced: PBMCs. The chain links TRBV5-1 to TRBJ2-5; no clear D. The DNA for the CDR3 is TGCGCCAGCAGCTTGGCCATGATGGGAACGGTTCAAGAGACCCAGTACTTC. This translates into CASSLAMMGTVQETQYF.